These 13 T cell receptor beta chains were all obtained from the same sample, sequenced in a study of blood T cell repertoires in COVID-19 (TCRdb year 2020). The library came from the immunoSEQ multiplex PCR assay. Here the immuneACCESS table is served through TCRdb, limited to in-frame sequences with V and J called. Missing clones are a known gap in these copies; in checked studies unresolved V genes cover under half, and the rest lacks a known reason. The sample table shows a few hundred thousand clones, and roughly 87% are seen once. The top ten constitute about 2.3% of the sample. Sequencing was done on a sample of peripheral blood. These receptors were obtained from a man aged 18-30 years with active or convalescent COVID-19.

The chain joins TRBV21-1 to TRBJ1-4; the table's D call, TRBD1, was not checked against the DNA. TRBV21-1 is flagged as a pseudogene. The CDR3 spans 14 residues. The CDR3 coding sequence is TGTGCCAGCAGCAGAAAGGGGCCTACTGAAAAACTGTTTTTT. Translating it yields CASSRKGPTEKLFF.

This chain connects TRBV5-8 to TRBJ2-7; 7 bases line up with TRBD2. The V gene's germline CDR1 is SGHTS and CDR2 YDEGEE. This CDR3 comprises 13 residues. Losses at the gene ends were 0 bases for V and 4 bases for J; bases not matched to a gene: 1. The CDR3 region has the DNA TGTGCCAGCAGCTTGGCAGCGGGATACGAGCAGTACTTC. Translating it yields CASSLAAGYEQYF.

The CDR3: CASSVQGIVSEKLFF. The CDR3 bases are TGTGCCAGCAGCGTTCAGGGTATTGTTAGCGAAAAACTGTTTTTT. The genes are TRBV6-5 and TRBJ1-4; D is possibly TRBD1 (5 bases). The germline V and J ends were trimmed by 6 bases and 8 bases, with 19 bases remaining between them. Germline-derived CDR1 and CDR2 are MNHEY and SVGAGI. CDR3 size: 15 residues.

The chain employs TRBV5-1 and TRBJ2-5; a weak D match, TRBD2 (6 bases). In germline, CDR1 is SGHRS, CDR2 YFSETQ. V lost 4 bases to trimming and J lost 5 bases, with 18 bases between them. The CDR3 spans 15 residues. CDR3 amino acids: CASSRRLDREETQYF. The CDR3 nucleotides are TGCGCCAGCAGCCGTAGGTTGGATCGGGAGGAGACCCAGTACTTC.

This chain links TRBV4-1 with TRBJ2-1, with D possibly being TRBD1 (5 bases). CDR1 and CDR2 (germline): MGHRA, YSYEKL. V gave up 2 bases and J gave up 1 base, with 12 bases separating them. This CDR3 is 16 amino acids long. The CDR3 DNA reads TGCGCCAGCAGCCAATTTACAGGTGGGTCCTACAATGAGCAGTTCTTC. Translated: CASSQFTGGSYNEQFF.

The rearrangement joins TRBV4-3 to TRBJ1-2; the match to TRBD1 covers 8 bases. Germline CDR1 and CDR2: LGHNA and YSLEER. Trimming cost V 1 base and J 4 bases; bases outside gene matches: 5. The CDR3 covers 15 residues. In DNA form, the CDR3 reads TGCGCCAGCAGCCAAGCAGGGGGCCGAGGCTATGGCTACACCTTC. Protein product: CASSQAGGRGYGYTF.

The chain couples TRBV6-4 to TRBJ1-2, with a possible D match to TRBD1 (5 bases). The CDR3 is 15 residues long. Germline assignment: CDR1 MRHNA and CDR2 SNTAGT. V was clipped by 6 bases and J by 8 bases, with 22 bases between them. CDR3 region: CASSPDRTSYRGYTF. The CDR3 DNA reads TGTGCCAGCAGCCCCGACAGAACGTCCTATCGGGGCTACACCTTC.

The chain links TRBV6-5 to TRBJ1-2; a possible D gene is TRBD1 (6 bases). Per germline, CDR1 MNHEY and CDR2 SVGAGI. The CDR3 has 13 residues. Trimming left V 6 bases short and J 7 bases short, with 15 bases between. The DNA for the CDR3 is TGTGCCAGCAGGATACAGGGAACCGTTGGCTACACCTTC. Translated: CASRIQGTVGYTF.

J is TRBJ1-5 and V is TRBV27; weak D call: TRBD1 (5 bases). The ends were cut back, 2 bases at V and 4 bases at J, with 9 bases in the middle. CDR3 size: 14 residues. Germline CDR1 reads MNHEY; CDR2 reads SMNVEV (reference sequence). CDR3 loop: CASSLRRQNQPQHF. CDR3 in DNA: TGTGCCAGCAGTTTACGGCGACAGAATCAGCCCCAGCATTTT.

The chain has TRBV18 and TRBJ1-3; TRBD1 matches 7 bases. Germline assignment: CDR1 KGHSH and CDR2 LQKENI. CDR3 length: 13 amino acids. With 8 bases clipped from V and 1 base from J, the junction kept 2 bases outside the gene matches. This CDR3 reads CASPTGSGNTIYF. The CDR3 coding sequence is TGTGCCAGCCCGACAGGGTCTGGAAACACCATATATTTT.

This chain uses TRBV9 with TRBJ1-2; 10 nucleotides line up with TRBD1. With 3 bases clipped from V and 9 bases from J, the junction kept 14 bases outside the gene matches. This CDR3 comprises 16 residues. Germline assignment: CDR1 SGDLS and CDR2 YYNGEE. The CDR3 nucleotides are TGTGCCAGCAGCGCTCGGGACAGGGGACATGTTTGGAGCTACACCTTC. It is translated as CASSARDRGHVWSYTF.

This clone was seen ten or more times. This chain connects TRBV7-8 to TRBJ2-2, with TRBD2 matching over 11 bases. This CDR3 has 18 residues. V trimming: 6 bases; J trimming: 2 bases; junction bases outside the gene matches: 11. The germline V gene encodes CDR1 SGHVS and CDR2 FQNEAQ. CDR3 protein: CASRYLLAGGDNTGELFF. The CDR3 coding sequence is TGTGCCAGCAGATACCTCCTAGCGGGGGGCGATAACACCGGGGAGCTGTTTTTT.

This clone was seen just once. The chain joins TRBV4-1 to TRBJ2-1; 10 bases agree with TRBD2. Germline lookup yields CDR1 MGHRA and CDR2 YSYEKL. There are 15 residues in the CDR3. J lost 8 bases, V lost 0 bases, and 4 bases had no gene match. CDR3 in amino acids: CASSQDLAGEDEQFF. For the CDR3, the DNA is TGCGCCAGCAGCCAAGATCTAGCGGGGGAGGATGAGCAGTTCTTC.